Described below is a single TCR beta chain sequence and its context. In this sample, this clonotype turned up many times. The antigen this receptor binds is unknown. Base qualities are missing; no much larger clone stands one base away. Including the terminal cysteine and phenylalanine, the CDR3 comprises 13 residues. The kept DNA is CDR3 alone, 39 bases in frame from the first base. Sequences MDHEN (CDR1) and SYDVKM (CDR2) are obtained from the germline V gene. The junction shows trimming of 3 bases on V and 4 bases on J, plus 10 bases between the germline ends. Graves' hyperthyroidism was defined as stable when no progression to ophthalmopathy occurred over 18 months of follow-up. Hyperthyroidism patients were newly diagnosed, with disease duration under 2 months, and aged 18 to 65 years. Exclusion was applied to patients with uncontrolled infections, other autoimmune diseases, pregnancy or lactation. Diagnoses were established on the basis of clinical symptoms, serum thyroxine and TRAb, thyroid ultrasound, and orbital computed tomography. PBMCs were isolated from about 10 ml of fresh peripheral blood by Ficoll-Paque density gradient centrifugation. Total RNA was extracted with Trizol reagent, and quality was checked on an Agilent 2100 Bioanalyzer.

The TCR beta CDR3 regions were amplified from RNA transcripts. For the first round of RT-PCR on the TCR CDR3, the HTBI primer set was used together with the Qiagen OneStep RT-PCR kit. Libraries were constructed in a second round of multiplex PCR, after which size selection and purification were carried out. Libraries were sequenced paired-end with 100 bp reads on an Illumina HiSeq2000. On the authors' methods: Raw data were processed with SOAPnuke, discarding reads with adapters, uncalled bases, mean Phred below 15, or no exact constant-primer or identifier match. High-quality paired reads were merged with COPE v1.2.5, and unique nucleotide sequences were defined as clonotypes. MiTCR v1.1 was used to align clonotypes to the IMGT TRBV, TRBD and TRBJ reference segments. The analysis was restricted to V-J combinations with a frequency above 0.0001, which together covered 99% to 99.2% of the repertoires. The TCS score was defined as F50 (clonal expansion) divided by E x V (chaos), with BLOSUM62-based TCRdist calculated between CDR3 peptides within each V-J. Welch's t-statistics and random forest reduced 450 to 600 V-J features to 13, which were used in a naive Bayes classifier (R e1071). TCRdb reran the public reads through fastp at Q25 and MiXCR, keeping productive beta chains. Merged by CDR3 protein, the rows form single entries marked with the most common genes and DNA. V and J calls and clone size were set by TCRdb, not the authors. The sample contains roughly 750,000 distinct CDR3 sequences, around 17% of them found a single time. Over 7.5% of the sample is taken by the ten largest.

This sample is part of a study of T cells in Graves' hyperthyroidism and ophthalmopathy (dated by TCRdb to the late 2010s). The study in broad terms: Peripheral blood samples were taken at the time of initial diagnosis, prior to any treatment. Prospective prediction of ophthalmopathy was tested in an independent validation cohort of 18 to 20 hyperthyroidism patients and 15 to 17 patients who later progressed to ophthalmopathy. The 90 to 100 discovery patients were randomly divided into training and test sets at a 7:3 ratio. According to the paper, TCR Vbeta CDR3 sequencing was carried out on 135 peripheral blood samples, which came from fewer than 50 ophthalmopathy, some 73 hyperthyroidism and about 17 progressor patients. To identify TCR V-J signatures that set the groups apart, the researchers used a discovery cohort of 100 patients, made up of 40 to 45 with Graves' ophthalmopathy and 55 to 65 with stable Graves' hyperthyroidism. Once sampling was done, hyperthyroidism patients were given methimazole at a starting dose of 30 mg daily, whereas ophthalmopathy patients were given high-dose intravenous methylprednisolone. The study also compared thyroid tissue and blood T-cell repertoires from five or six Graves' hyperthyroidism patients. Beyond this particular receptor, the publication reports: Blood samples also contained most of the expanded thyroid clonotypes (frequency above 0.001), which suggests that blood repertoires may reflect thyroid immune responses. In validation, the model predicted progression to ophthalmopathy a median of roughly 6.1 months before onset, with 70% to 71% sensitivity and about 75% specificity. Sample size was not statistically predetermined, and blinding of investigators to group allocation was not performed. In cross-validation, a model built on a 13 V-J signature told ophthalmopathy apart from stable hyperthyroidism with 85% to 90% sensitivity and around 83% specificity, and in testing the same model reached 80%/75%.

Sequenced input: blood. Recombination connected TRBV28 to TRBJ2-7; the D gene is not confidently resolved. This TCR was recovered from a man between 18 and 35 years old with Graves' hyperthyroidism. The nucleotide sequence is TGTGCCAGCAGTTTCCATAAGATATACGAGCAGTACTTC. Its protein product is CASSFHKIYEQYF.